Sequencing of this T cell receptor beta chain was carried out in a study of OX40 agonist ivuxolimab in advanced cancers. Study information: As their treatment, patients were administered ivuxolimab, an agonistic anti-OX40 (CD134) antibody. Three patients showed partial responses: one hepatocellular carcinoma and two cutaneous melanoma cases.

The CDR3 runs 15 residues. V lost 6 bases and J lost 5; bases outside the gene matches: 8. Germline V gene sequence: CDR1 SEHNR, CDR2 FQNEAQ (reference sequence). Sequencing used immunoSEQ multiplex PCR; TCRdb keeps in-frame clones, though not all of them. In the table there are about 84,000 clones, 90% to 95% of which are singletons. This rearrangement joins TRBV7-9 to TRBJ2-3; 10 bases are shared with TRBD1. This clonotype originated in an adult with an advanced solid tumor such as melanoma, head and neck, liver or kidney cancer. This sample comprised CD4+ or CD8+ T cells sorted from blood, obtained in a trial of the OX40 agonist ivuxolimab. CDR3 sequence: CASRPSGQGLDTQYF. The CDR3 DNA is TGTGCCAGCAGGCCTTCGGGACAGGGGTTAGATACGCAGTATTTT.